These T cell receptor beta chains were read from a single sample in a study of OX40 agonist ivuxolimab in advanced cancers. Assay: immunoSEQ multiplex PCR; the TCRdb copy retains only in-frame clones and omits some. The sample lists about 89,000 clones, roughly 88% seen once, with 0.25% to 0.3% in the top ten. The specimen was CD4+ or CD8+ T cells sorted from blood, collected in a trial of the OX40 agonist ivuxolimab. These receptors were obtained from an adult with an advanced solid tumor such as melanoma, head and neck, liver or kidney cancer. Each CDR3 is given without its conserved first and last residue. A D gene is named only where the DNA matches it firmly. For some rows the clone size is stated as once, few or many, or as a class when expanded; others skip it.

d_call: TRBD2; cdr3_length: 14; clone_size: -; v_call: TRBV7-6; j_call: TRBJ2-3; cdr3_aa: ASSSLVAGGADTQY
d_call: -; cdr3_length: 10; clone_size: -; v_call: TRBV29-1; j_call: TRBJ2-7; cdr3_aa: SVEAPGEEQY
d_call: TRBD1; cdr3_length: 10; clone_size: -; v_call: TRBV29-1; j_call: TRBJ1-1; cdr3_aa: SVETGVTEAF
d_call: -; cdr3_length: 13; clone_size: -; v_call: TRBV4-3; j_call: TRBJ2-3; cdr3_aa: AGLLRGASTDTQY
d_call: -; cdr3_length: 13; clone_size: -; v_call: TRBV27; j_call: TRBJ1-2; cdr3_aa: ASSPAEGGGAGYT
d_call: -; cdr3_length: 9; clone_size: -; v_call: TRBV6-1; j_call: TRBJ1-2; cdr3_aa: ASSSPYGYT
d_call: TRBD1; cdr3_length: 13; clone_size: -; v_call: TRBV19; j_call: TRBJ2-7; cdr3_aa: ASRALGQGIYEQY
d_call: TRBD2; cdr3_length: 13; clone_size: -; v_call: TRBV7-2; j_call: TRBJ2-6; cdr3_aa: ASSFGGFGANVLT
d_call: TRBD2; cdr3_length: 17; clone_size: -; v_call: TRBV4-1; j_call: TRBJ2-3; cdr3_aa: ASSQPLLAGGSSTDTQY
d_call: TRBD2; cdr3_length: 16; clone_size: -; v_call: TRBV5-6; j_call: TRBJ2-3; cdr3_aa: ASTLRDTSGGRADTQY
d_call: TRBD1; cdr3_length: 14; clone_size: -; v_call: TRBV7-9; j_call: TRBJ1-6; cdr3_aa: ASSPSRQGLNSPLH
d_call: TRBD2; cdr3_length: 16; clone_size: -; v_call: TRBV4-3; j_call: TRBJ2-3; cdr3_aa: ASSQDLMVRGALDTQY
d_call: TRBD1; cdr3_length: 10; clone_size: -; v_call: TRBV5-4; j_call: TRBJ2-3; cdr3_aa: ASSLVTGAQY
d_call: -; cdr3_length: 12; clone_size: -; v_call: TRBV5-1; j_call: TRBJ1-2; cdr3_aa: ASSSELANYGYT
d_call: -; cdr3_length: 10; clone_size: few; v_call: TRBV7-9; j_call: TRBJ2-7; cdr3_aa: ASSLSDYEQY
d_call: TRBD1; cdr3_length: 13; clone_size: -; v_call: TRBV4-2; j_call: TRBJ2-2; cdr3_aa: ASSIRQGNTGELF
d_call: -; cdr3_length: 11; clone_size: -; v_call: TRBV2; j_call: TRBJ1-6; cdr3_aa: ASYRAQGSPLH
d_call: -; cdr3_length: 13; clone_size: once; v_call: TRBV18; j_call: TRBJ2-7; cdr3_aa: ASSVPRGRSYEQY
d_call: -; cdr3_length: 11; clone_size: -; v_call: TRBV29-1; j_call: TRBJ1-4; cdr3_aa: SVDAYGNEKLF
d_call: -; cdr3_length: 16; clone_size: once; v_call: TRBV27; j_call: TRBJ1-6; cdr3_aa: ASSFRATGVSYNSPLH
d_call: TRBD2; cdr3_length: 14; clone_size: -; v_call: TRBV19; j_call: TRBJ2-2; cdr3_aa: ASSRGTSGFTGELF
d_call: TRBD1; cdr3_length: 12; clone_size: -; v_call: TRBV5-8; j_call: TRBJ1-6; cdr3_aa: ASSSQGPNSPLH
d_call: TRBD1; cdr3_length: 13; clone_size: -; v_call: TRBV11-2; j_call: TRBJ1-2; cdr3_aa: ASRYITGGESGYT
d_call: TRBD1; cdr3_length: 13; clone_size: -; v_call: TRBV11-2; j_call: TRBJ1-2; cdr3_aa: ASSHRGTAQYGYT
d_call: -; cdr3_length: 11; clone_size: -; v_call: TRBV2; j_call: TRBJ1-1; cdr3_aa: ASSEPGLGEAF
d_call: TRBD2; cdr3_length: 13; clone_size: -; v_call: TRBV27; j_call: TRBJ2-3; cdr3_aa: ASRTASGGTDTQY
d_call: -; cdr3_length: 11; clone_size: -; v_call: TRBV11-2; j_call: TRBJ1-1; cdr3_aa: ASSLEANTEAF
d_call: TRBD1; cdr3_length: 14; clone_size: -; v_call: TRBV30; j_call: TRBJ1-6; cdr3_aa: AWSVMSGGYGSPLH